Presented here are 7 T cell receptor beta chains from one specimen sequenced in a study of STAT5B mutations in CD4+ large granular lymphocyte leukemia. Measured with immunoSEQ multiplex PCR; TCRdb has only the in-frame clones, and not every one. The data show 15,000 to 20,000 clones, around 85% seen once. Sequencing was carried out using CD4+ T cells from blood buffy coats. These receptors were obtained from a human donor in good health.

V and J are TRBV6-1 and TRBJ2-1, with 8 bases matching TRBD2. The V and J ends lost 7 bases and 5 bases, in that order; junction bases with no gene match: 10. The CDR3 runs to 15 residues. From germline, CDR1 is MNHNS and CDR2 SASEGT. Written as DNA, the CDR3 is TGTGCCAGCAAATACTGGACTAGCAGTCACAATGAGCAGTTCTTC. Its translation is CASKYWTSSHNEQFF.

V gene TRBV6-6 combines with J gene TRBJ2-7; 7 bases are a match to TRBD2. The CDR3 loop spans 15 amino acids. With V trimmed by 7 bases and J by 0 bases, 9 bases remained unmatched. CDR1 and CDR2 from the germline V gene are MNHNY and SVGAGI (reference sequence). The CDR3 spells CASKGVGTNSYEQYF. As DNA, the CDR3 is TGTGCCAGCAAAGGGGTCGGGACTAACTCCTACGAGCAGTACTTC.

The V gene is TRBV10-3, the J gene TRBJ2-1, with 14 nucleotides matching TRBD2. Losses at the gene ends were 6 bases for V and 9 bases for J; bases not matched to a gene: 10. This CDR3 is built from 16 residues. From germline, CDR1 is ENHRY and CDR2 SYGVKD. CDR3 DNA: TGTGCCATCAGCGATGGGACTAGCGGGAGTTTGGGTGAGCAGTTCTTC. Its translation: CAISDGTSGSLGEQFF.

This clone occurred once. The CDR3 bases are TGTGCCAGCAGCTCTAGGGGCGGGGGAAACACCATATATTTT. Its protein product is CASSSRGGGNTIYF. The gene calls are TRBV7-9 and TRBJ1-3; a weak D match, TRBD1 (5 bases). Looked up from germline, CDR1 is SEHNR and CDR2 is FQNEAQ (reference sequence). The CDR3 loop spans 14 amino acids. V was cut by 4 bases and J by 4 bases, with 11 bases left in between.

The chain uses TRBV28 and TRBJ1-5, with D perhaps matching TRBD1 (5 bases). Germline loops: CDR1 MDHEN, CDR2 SYDVKM. Trimming stripped 3 bases from V and 6 bases from J, with 15 bases between. The CDR3 has 15 residues. CDR3 DNA: TGTGCCAGCAGTTTCGTAGGGGTGTCATCTCAGCCCCAGCATTTT. Translation: CASSFVGVSSQPQHF.

CDR3 in DNA: TGTGCCAGCAGTGAAACGGGGGCGTATGGCTACACCTTC. Amino acid sequence: CASSETGAYGYTF. The chain combines TRBV6-1 with TRBJ1-2; possible D gene TRBD1, 6 bases. The CDR3 extends over 13 amino acids. Germline V lookup: CDR1 MNHNS, CDR2 SASEGT. The V end was cut by 2 bases, the J end by 5 bases, with 9 bases between.

J is TRBJ1-5 and V is TRBV30, with D possibly being TRBD1 (6 bases). Trimming left V 7 bases short and J 6 bases short, with 19 bases between. There are 14 residues in the CDR3. Germline assignment: CDR1 GTSNPN and CDR2 SVGIG (reference sequence). As DNA, the CDR3 is TGTGCCTACCGGGGGGCAGGGGATTCTCAGCCCCAGCATTTT. It translates to CAYRGAGDSQPQHF.